This TCR beta chain was recorded in a study of identical twins. TCRdb reanalysed the 5' RACE reads using MiXCR and keeps one entry per CDR3 protein. The sample records 650,000 to 750,000 distinct CDR3 sequences, about 20% being singletons. V lost 6 bases, J lost 1 base, and 9 bases lay in between. The length of the CDR3 is 13 residues. This same sample was also part of a study on T cells expressing NK-cell markers. That work adds: The TCR beta repertoires were obtained from sorted CD3+CD56+NKG2C+, CD3+CD56+NKG2C- and CD3+CD56-NKG2C+ T cells.

The receptor's source is a woman between 18 and 29 years old in good health. What was sequenced was PBMCs. The V gene is TRBV12-3 or TRBV12-4, the J gene TRBJ1-1; D call uncertain. Written as DNA, the CDR3 is TGTGCCAGCAGGAAAACAGAGAACACTGAAGCTTTCTTT. Translated: CASRKTENTEAFF.